These 29 T cell receptor beta chains were sequenced from one sample in a study of spatial heterogeneity in lung cancer. Study-level points and caveats: Tracking of tumor mutation counts was seen in expanded intratumoral alpha and beta TCR counts.

Antigens for these TCRs are unknown. TCRdb re-derived calls from the 5' RACE reads in MiXCR, one entry per CDR3 protein. The sample contains 5,500 to 7,000 distinct CDR3 sequences, about 7.7% of which appear only once. Time point: sample taken at primary tumor resection. The specimen comprised lung tumor tissue, sampled at surgery. Every receptor here comes from a female donor with early-stage non-small cell lung cancer.

This clonotype was found many times. This beta chain slipped into a library made for alpha chains as a stray read, so its size is not meaningful. This chain uses TRBV12-3 or TRBV12-4 with TRBJ2-1, with 12 bases lining up with TRBD2. CDR3 length: 17 residues. With V trimmed by 6 bases and J by 8 bases, 14 bases remained unmatched. CDR3 coding DNA: TGTGCCAGCAGGGCTTTAAGACTAGCGGGAGTTTCGGATGAGCAGTTCTTC. Amino acid sequence: CASRALRLAGVSDEQFF.

In its sample, this clonotype ranks as medium-sized. In a library made to pick up alpha chains, this beta chain is a stray read with a size that means little. V usage is TRBV9 and J usage is TRBJ1-4; TRBD1 aligns across 8 bases. The CDR3 sequence is 15 residues long. The ends lost 3 bases at V and 7 bases at J; junction bases unmatched: 8. Germline CDR1 SGDLS, CDR2 YYNGEE. For the CDR3, the DNA is TGTGCCAGCAGCGGAGGACAGGGTTGGGGTGAAAAACTGTTTTTT. Its protein product is CASSGGQGWGEKLFF.

In its sample, this clonotype was seen many times. Within a library made for alpha chains, this beta chain is off target, and its count is uninformative. V usage is TRBV25-1 and J usage is TRBJ1-1; D call uncertain. Trimming left V 4 bases short and J 0 bases short, with 12 bases between. The germline gives CDR1 MGHDK, CDR2 SYGVNS. The CDR3 is 15 amino acids. The CDR3 region is CASSATIGLNTEAFF. The CDR3 DNA follows: TGTGCCAGCAGTGCTACTATTGGGTTGAACACTGAAGCTTTCTTT.

This clonotype was seen only a few times. This beta chain is off target for a library built for alpha chains, so its abundance means little. The genes are TRBV4-1 and TRBJ2-1; D might be TRBD1 or TRBD2, each matching 5 bases. The CDR3 length is 17 residues. The V gene's germline CDR1 is MGHRA and CDR2 YSYEKL. Trimming removed 1 base at V and 0 bases at J, with 13 bases between. CDR3 amino acids: CASSQVGTGLSYNEQFF. The CDR3 DNA is TGCGCCAGCAGCCAAGTAGGCACGGGGCTCTCCTACAATGAGCAGTTCTTC.

Ten or more counts support this clonotype. For a library built for alpha chains, this beta chain is a stray read; little rests on its size. This CDR3 reads CASSDGSPYNEQFF. CDR3 DNA: TGCGCCAGCAGCGACGGGTCCCCCTACAATGAGCAGTTCTTC. The chain links TRBV5-1 to TRBJ2-1; D is undetermined. In germline, CDR1 is SGHRS, CDR2 YFSETQ. V was cut by 4 bases and J by 2 bases, with 10 bases left in between. CDR3 size: 14 residues.

Ten or more counts support this clonotype. In a library made to pick up alpha chains, this beta chain is a stray read with a size that means little. V usage is TRBV5-6 and J usage is TRBJ2-3; 7 bases are a match to TRBD2. The germline CDR1 and CDR2 sequences are SGHDT and YYEEEE. The CDR3 spans 15 residues. V lost 2 bases and J lost 3; bases outside the gene matches: 6. CDR3 in amino acids: CASSFLRLATDTQYF. The CDR3 DNA is TGTGCCAGCAGCTTTCTAAGACTAGCAACAGATACGCAGTATTTT.

This clonotype is labeled medium-sized. This beta chain came through as a stray read in a library set up for alpha chains, and its size says little. This chain uses TRBV28 with TRBJ2-7, with D perhaps matching TRBD1 (5 bases). The CDR3 has 14 amino acids. With 6 bases removed from V and 4 bases from J, the gap between germline ends came to 16 bases. Germline-derived CDR1 and CDR2 are MDHEN and SYDVKM. The CDR3 DNA is TGTGCCAGCAGGGGCCAGGGAAATCGGTACGAGCAGTACTTC. The encoded protein is CASRGQGNRYEQYF.

This clonotype was seen many times. In a library made to pick up alpha chains, this beta chain is a stray read with a size that means little. Written as DNA, the CDR3 is TGTGCCAGCAGTTACCGCGGAGTTCCTAATTCACCCCTCCACTTT. This gives the protein CASSYRGVPNSPLHF. The chain joins TRBV6-2 or TRBV6-3 to TRBJ1-6; D gene ambiguous. Between the trimmed V and J ends, which lost 2 bases and 6 bases, there was a span of 11 bases. Germline-derived CDR1 and CDR2 are MNHEY and SVGEGT. This CDR3 contains 15 residues.

In regard to this clonotype: This may come from a read error, since a much larger clone is one base off. The library was designed around alpha chains, so this beta chain is a stray read whose abundance carries little weight. The genes are TRBV7-9 and TRBJ2-1; 13 bases map to TRBD2. CDR1 and CDR2 from the germline V gene are SEHNR and FQNEAQ (reference sequence). The CDR3 has 15 residues. CDR3 bases: TGTGCCAGCAGCTTATGGACTAGCGGGGGAAATGGGCAGTTCTTC. Translated, it gives CASSLWTSGGNGQFF.

By share, this clonotype counts as medium-sized (0.01 to 0.1%). A library made for alpha chains picked up this beta chain off target, so its size means little. The V call is TRBV20-1, the J call TRBJ1-2; perhaps TRBD1 as D (6 bases). This CDR3 region has 12 residues. Looked up from germline, CDR1 is DFQATT and CDR2 is SNEGSKA (reference sequence). Trimming took off 6 bases at V and 0 bases at J, with 8 bases between the two ends. The CDR3 spells CSARTANYGYTF. The CDR3 DNA sequence: TGCAGTGCCCGGACAGCTAACTATGGCTACACCTTC.

The table lists this clonotype with many counts. Since the library was made to target alpha chains, this beta chain is a stray read and its abundance is not meaningful. This chain uses TRBV11-2 with TRBJ2-7; D is perhaps TRBD1 or TRBD2 (5 bases each). The V end was cut by 3 bases, the J end by 4 bases, with 10 bases between. The CDR3 is 13 residues long. Germline V gene lookup returns CDR1 SGHAT and CDR2 FQNNGV. The CDR3 sequence is CASSFPGRYEQYF. CDR3 DNA sequence: TGTGCCAGCAGCTTTCCAGGGAGATACGAGCAGTACTTC.

This clonotype was observed at least ten times. This beta chain is an unintended read in a library built for alpha chains; its size means little. The chain uses TRBV5-1 and TRBJ2-5, with a weak D call TRBD1 (6 bases). The CDR3 contains 13 residues. Deletions cut 3 bases from V and 2 bases from J, with 8 bases between. CDR1 SGHRS and CDR2 YFSETQ come from the germline V gene. CDR3 region: CASSSTGQETQYF. The CDR3 DNA reads TGCGCCAGCAGCTCCACAGGGCAAGAGACCCAGTACTTC. Full variable domain (rest looked up from reference TRBV5-1 and TRBJ2-5): KAGVTQTPRYLIKTRGQQVTLSCSPISGHRSVSWYQQTPGQGLQFLFEYFSETQRNKGNFPGRFSGRQFSNSRSEMNVSTLELGDSALYLCASSSTGQETQYFGPGTRLLVL.

This clonotype rates as medium-sized (0.01 to 0.1%). Since the library was made to target alpha chains, this beta chain is a stray read and its abundance is not meaningful. V and J are TRBV12-3 or TRBV12-4 and TRBJ1-2, with 9 bases matching TRBD1. The CDR3 is 14 amino acids. Trimming removed 5 bases from V and 4 bases from J; junction bases left unmatched: 5. Here the CDR3 DNA reads TGTGCCAGCAGTACCGGGACAGGGATCTATGGCTACACCTTC. Translating gives CASSTGTGIYGYTF.

Concerning this clonotype: This beta chain represents an off-target read in a library built for alpha chains; its size is of limited meaning. The gene calls are TRBV5-4 and TRBJ2-7, with 9 bases identical to TRBD1. Germline CDR1 and CDR2: SGHNT and YYREEE (reference sequence). The CDR3 consists of 15 residues. V lost 0 bases and J lost 2; bases outside the gene matches: 3. The CDR3 loop reads CASSLGGTGTYEQYF. The CDR3 nucleotides read TGTGCCAGCAGCTTGGGAGGGACAGGGACCTACGAGCAGTACTTC.

This clonotype is labeled medium-sized. This beta chain is a stray sequence in a library constructed for alpha chains; its clone size is not meaningful. The chain couples TRBV29-1 to TRBJ1-3; tentative D call: TRBD1 (5 bases). CDR1 is SQVTM and CDR2 is ANQGSEA in the germline V gene. V dropped 4 bases and J dropped 1 base, with 8 bases sitting between them. There are 13 residues in the CDR3. The CDR3 region has the DNA TGCAGCGTTGCCCCAGGGTCTGGAAACACCATATATTTT. Translating gives CSVAPGSGNTIYF.

This clonotype counts as medium-sized. The library was built for alpha chains, so this beta chain is an off-target read and its size means little. V usage is TRBV10-3 and J usage is TRBJ1-4; 11 positions agree with TRBD1. The CDR3 spans 15 residues. Germline CDR1 is ENHRY and CDR2 is SYGVKD. The V gene end was trimmed by 4 bases and the J gene end by 7 bases; junction bases not matched to a gene: 5. The CDR3 spells CAISGTGGRGEKLFF. The CDR3 nucleotides read TGTGCCATCAGTGGGACAGGGGGCAGGGGTGAAAAACTGTTTTTT.

About this clonotype: With the library built for alpha chains, this beta chain is off target and its frequency is not meaningful. This chain joins TRBV28 and TRBJ2-6; no firm D call. The V gene's germline CDR1 is MDHEN and CDR2 SYDVKM. Trimming shortened V by 3 bases and J by 1 base, and 4 bases separated the two germline ends. CDR3 length: 14 amino acids. CDR3 residues: CASSFSSGANVLTF. The CDR3 DNA follows: TGTGCCAGCAGTTTTTCATCTGGGGCCAACGTCCTGACTTTC.

This clonotype is judged medium-sized. For a library built for alpha chains, this beta chain is a stray read; little rests on its size. This chain joins TRBV3-1 and TRBJ2-5, with unresolved D. V shed 1 base and J shed 5 bases, with 5 bases lying between them. CDR1 and CDR2 from the germline V gene are LGHDT and YNNKEL (reference sequence). This CDR3 contains 12 residues. CDR3 DNA: TGTGCCAGCAGCCAAGTTGCGGAGACCCAGTACTTC. The encoded protein is CASSQVAETQYF.

Concerning this clonotype: The size of this beta chain means little, since it is a stray read in a library made for alpha chains. The chain couples TRBV5-4 to TRBJ1-2; the D gene is possibly TRBD1 (5 bases). The V end lost 2 bases, the J end lost 3 bases, and 11 bases lay between the germline ends. Germline V gene lookup returns CDR1 SGHNT and CDR2 YYREEE (reference sequence). CDR3 size: 14 residues. As DNA, the CDR3 is TGTGCCAGCAGCTTAGCAGGGCAAGACTATGGCTACACCTTC. Amino acids: CASSLAGQDYGYTF.

This clonotype has at least ten counts. This beta chain is a stray sequence in a library constructed for alpha chains; its clone size is not meaningful. The chain carries TRBV15 and TRBJ1-1; no firm D call. V dropped 3 bases and J dropped 1 base, with 12 bases sitting between them. Germline loops: CDR1 LNHNV, CDR2 YYDKDF (reference sequence). CDR3 length: 15 residues. The CDR3 protein is CATSSDRTPNTEAFF. The DNA for the CDR3 is TGTGCCACCAGCAGTGATAGGACGCCGAACACTGAAGCTTTCTTT. Full variable domain (rest looked up from reference TRBV15 and TRBJ1-1): DAMVIQNPRYQVTQFGKPVTLSCSQTLNHNVMYWYQQKSSQAPKLLFHYYDKDFNNEADTPDNFQSRRPNTSFCFLDIRSPGLGDTAMYLCATSSDRTPNTEAFFGQGTRLTVV.

This clonotype was recorded many times. A library made for alpha chains picked up this beta chain off target, so its size means little. V and J are TRBV5-1 and TRBJ2-5; D gene unclear. Trimming removed 3 bases at V and 1 base at J, with 7 bases between. CDR3 length: 13 residues. Germline CDR1 SGHRS, CDR2 YFSETQ. The CDR3 DNA reads TGCGCCAGCAGCTCTCGCGGCCAAGAGACCCAGTACTTC. This codes for CASSSRGQETQYF.

This clonotype was found many times. Because the library targeted alpha chains, this beta chain is an off-target read whose size means little. This chain uses TRBV18 with TRBJ1-2, with D uncertain. Per the germline V gene, CDR1 is KGHSH and CDR2 is LQKENI. This CDR3 has 15 amino acids. V was trimmed by 3 bases and J by 4 bases, leaving 15 bases between them. Written as DNA, the CDR3 is TGTGCCAGCTCACCGTATCGAGAGGCGGGCTATGGCTACACCTTC. This translates into CASSPYREAGYGYTF.

This clonotype appeared many times. This beta chain represents an off-target read in a library built for alpha chains; its size is of limited meaning. The V and J genes are TRBV5-1 and TRBJ2-7; D unresolved. This CDR3 has 15 residues. Trimming removed 4 bases at V and 2 bases at J, with 16 bases between. Germline assignment: CDR1 SGHRS and CDR2 YFSETQ. The CDR3 DNA sequence: TGCGCCAGCAGCCTACTACCGACGCCGACCTACGAGCAGTACTTC. Encoded protein: CASSLLPTPTYEQYF. The full variable domain, with the rest looked up from reference TRBV5-1 and TRBJ2-7, is KAGVTQTPRYLIKTRGQQVTLSCSPISGHRSVSWYQQTPGQGLQFLFEYFSETQRNKGNFPGRFSGRQFSNSRSEMNVSTLELGDSALYLCASSLLPTPTYEQYFGPGTRLTVT.

As for this clonotype: This beta chain is an unintended read in a library built for alpha chains; its size means little. J is TRBJ2-7 and V is TRBV11-2; D is undetermined. This CDR3 contains 14 residues. Per germline, CDR1 SGHAT and CDR2 FQNNGV. The V and J ends lost 1 base and 0 bases respectively, with 7 bases between them. CDR3 coding DNA: TGTGCCAGCAGCTTAGGACTGATCTCCTACGAGCAGTACTTC. Translation gives CASSLGLISYEQYF.

On this clonotype itself: This beta chain represents an off-target read in a library built for alpha chains; its size is of limited meaning. In DNA form, the CDR3 reads TGTGCCAGCAGCTTGTCCGGGAAGAGCTATGGCTACACCTTC. Amino acids: CASSLSGKSYGYTF. The chain employs TRBV5-6 and TRBJ1-2; D gene uncertain. The CDR3 has 14 amino acids. V was clipped by 1 base and J by 4 bases, with 11 bases between them. Germline CDR1 SGHDT, CDR2 YYEEEE.

By frequency in the sample, this clonotype is medium-sized. In a library made to pick up alpha chains, this beta chain is a stray read with a size that means little. The CDR3 region has the DNA TGTGCCAGCAGCTTGGCGGCTGTTGAGCAGTTCTTC. Translation: CASSLAAVEQFF. The chain is built from TRBV5-6 and TRBJ2-1; no firm D call. The CDR3 totals 12 residues. Trimming pared 0 bases from V and 9 bases from J, leaving 7 bases between. Germline CDR1 is SGHDT and CDR2 is YYEEEE. The whole variable domain, remainder taken from reference TRBV5-6 and TRBJ2-1, is DAGVTQSPTHLIKTRGQQVTLRCSPKSGHDTVSWYQQALGQGPQFIFQYYEEEERQRGNFPDRFSGHQFPNYSSELNVNALLLGDSALYLCASSLAAVEQFFGPGTRLTVL.

This clonotype appeared many times. This beta chain is an off-target read within a library intended for alpha chains, so its frequency means little. The chain uses TRBV27 and TRBJ2-4; TRBD1 matches at 8 bases. V shed 3 bases, J shed 1 base, and the junction held 14 bases outside the gene matches. CDR1 MNHEY and CDR2 SMNVEV come from the germline V gene (reference sequence). The CDR3 has 19 residues. CDR3 in amino acids: CASSFPRGLLLGAKNIQYF. The CDR3 nucleotides are TGTGCCAGCAGTTTTCCCAGGGGGCTGTTACTTGGGGCCAAAAACATTCAGTACTTC.

This clonotype showed up many times. This beta chain lies outside the target of a library built for alpha chains; its clone size means little. The chain uses TRBV18 and TRBJ2-2; TRBD2 matches at 8 bases. The J segment lost 3 bases and the V segment lost 1 base, leaving 4 bases of the junction unmatched. The length of the CDR3 is 16 residues. Germline values: CDR1 KGHSH, CDR2 LQKENI. The CDR3 DNA reads TGTGCCAGCTCACCACTACTAGCGGCGGACACCGGGGAGCTGTTTTTT. This codes for CASSPLLAADTGELFF.

There are many counts of this clonotype. Found in a library prepared for alpha chains, this beta chain is an off-target read, and its abundance has little meaning. This sequence joins TRBV5-1 and TRBJ2-2, with D perhaps TRBD1 (7 bases). CDR1 is SGHRS and CDR2 is YFSETQ in the germline V gene. This CDR3 is 14 amino acids long. V gave up 5 bases and J gave up 3 bases, with 11 bases separating them. CDR3: CASRSRGDTGELFF. In DNA, the CDR3 is TGCGCCAGCAGGAGCAGGGGGGACACCGGGGAGCTGTTTTTT. The full variable domain, in which reference TRBV5-1 and TRBJ2-2 provide the parts outside the CDR3, is KAGVTQTPRYLIKTRGQQVTLSCSPISGHRSVSWYQQTPGQGLQFLFEYFSETQRNKGNFPGRFSGRQFSNSRSEMNVSTLELGDSALYLCASRSRGDTGELFFGEGSRLTVL.